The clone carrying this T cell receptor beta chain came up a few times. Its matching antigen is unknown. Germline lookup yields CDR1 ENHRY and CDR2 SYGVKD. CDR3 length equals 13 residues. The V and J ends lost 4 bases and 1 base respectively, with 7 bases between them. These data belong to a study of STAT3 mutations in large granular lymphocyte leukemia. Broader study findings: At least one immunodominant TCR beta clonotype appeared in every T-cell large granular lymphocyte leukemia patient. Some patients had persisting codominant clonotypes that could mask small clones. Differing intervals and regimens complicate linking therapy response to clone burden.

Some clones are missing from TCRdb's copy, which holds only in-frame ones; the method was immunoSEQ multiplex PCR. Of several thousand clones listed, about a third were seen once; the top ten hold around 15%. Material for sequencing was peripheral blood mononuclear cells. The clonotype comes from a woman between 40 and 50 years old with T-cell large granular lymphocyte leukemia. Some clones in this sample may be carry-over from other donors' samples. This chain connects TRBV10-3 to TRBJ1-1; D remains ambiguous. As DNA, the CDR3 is TGTGCCATCAGTGGGGCAGGGAACACTGAAGCTTTCTTT. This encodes CAISGAGNTEAFF.